This T cell receptor (beta chain) appears in the sequencing data of a study of control samples from healthy donors and cancer patients (dated by TCRdb to the early 2020s). Library method: the immunoSEQ multiplex PCR assay. TCRdb took over this immuneACCESS table, retaining in-frame rearrangements with V and J assigned. Such tables are incomplete; in checked studies, under half of the missing clones stem from an unresolved V gene, and the remainder is unexplained. In this sample the table shows about 1,800 clones, 60% to 85% of which occur a single time. The top ten hold approximately 9.9% of the sample. For this clone: This clone's antigen is unknown. Per-nucleotide qualities are absent, and no much larger clonotype sits a single base away.

The CDR3 spans 13 residues, from the cysteine through the phenylalanine. Only the CDR3 part of the read is kept: 39 bases, read in frame from the first base. Based on the germline V gene, the CDR1 and CDR2 sequences are SGHDT and YYEEEE. V loses 0 bases, J loses 1 base, and the germline ends lie 3 bases apart. This clonotype originated in a female donor with lung cancer. Sequenced: formalin-fixed, paraffin-embedded tissue. The chain is made from TRBV5-6 and TRBJ2-3; confidence is insufficient to name the D gene. The sequenced DNA is TGTGCCAGCAGCTTGGGTCGCACAGATACGCAGTATTTT. The resulting protein is CASSLGRTDTQYF.